This T cell receptor beta chain was identified during a study of long-term antiretroviral therapy in people with HIV. CDR1 and CDR2 (germline): KGHSH, LQKENI. The CDR3 length is 16 residues. V lost 3 bases, J lost 3 bases, and 7 bases stayed unmatched. Note on this clone: The antigen remains undetermined.

Study-wide points: Drawn between about 2004 and 2018, the blood was possibly obtained under older ART regimens.

immunoSEQ v3.0 was run at survey level. The table came from immunoSEQ multiplex PCR; TCRdb's copy has only in-frame clones and leaves some out. The sample contains roughly 20,000 clones, around nine tenths of which appear only once. This specimen was unsorted PBMCs, taken 0.5 years after starting antiretroviral therapy. The sequence was collected from a man between 40 and 49 years old with HIV. V gene TRBV18 combines with J gene TRBJ2-2; 7 nucleotides line up with TRBD2. The CDR3 is CASSPPGGRDTGELFF. In DNA form, the CDR3 reads TGTGCCAGCTCACCCCCCGGAGGGAGGGACACCGGGGAGCTGTTTTTT.